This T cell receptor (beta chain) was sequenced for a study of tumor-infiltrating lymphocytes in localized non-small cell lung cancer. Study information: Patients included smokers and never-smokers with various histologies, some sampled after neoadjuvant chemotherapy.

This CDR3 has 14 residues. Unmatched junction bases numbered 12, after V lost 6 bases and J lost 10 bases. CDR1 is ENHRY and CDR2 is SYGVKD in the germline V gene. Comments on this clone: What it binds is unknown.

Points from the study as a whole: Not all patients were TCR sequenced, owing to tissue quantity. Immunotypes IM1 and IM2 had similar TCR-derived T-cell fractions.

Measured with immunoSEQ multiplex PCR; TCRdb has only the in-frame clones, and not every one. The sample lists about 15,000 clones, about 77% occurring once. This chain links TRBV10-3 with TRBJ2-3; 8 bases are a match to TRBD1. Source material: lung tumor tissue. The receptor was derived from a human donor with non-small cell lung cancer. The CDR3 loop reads CAIRPGQAGVAQYF. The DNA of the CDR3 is TGTGCCATCAGACCGGGACAGGCAGGAGTTGCGCAGTATTTT.